A selection of T cell receptor beta chains follows, all from one sample in a study of cytomegalovirus exposure and HLA in healthy donors. Clones were read by immunoSEQ multiplex PCR, and TCRdb kept only the in-frame ones, dropping some. Of around 200,000 clones listed, about 80% were seen once; the top ten hold 10% to 13%. Sequencing was carried out using PBMCs. These receptors all stem from a woman aged 45-65 years in good health and CMV-seropositive. The CDR3 runs from the conserved cysteine through the conserved F or W. The order of the fields is clone size, D gene, J gene, V gene, CDR3 DNA, CDR3 protein. D genes are given only for firm matches. Clone size appears in some rows only: once, few, many, or a class for an expanded clone.

-	TRBD2	TRBJ2-3	TRBV18	TGTGCCAGCTCACCCGGGGCAGCGGGGGCAGATACGCAGTATTTT	CASSPGAAGADTQYF
-	TRBD2	TRBJ2-5	TRBV2	TGTGCCAGCAAATTAACAGGACTAGCGGGGGTCAGACTTCAAGAGACCCAGTACTTC	CASKLTGLAGVRLQETQYF
-	-	TRBJ1-2	TRBV5-1	TGCGCCAGCAGCGGACAGAACTATGGCTACACCTTC	CASSGQNYGYTF
-	-	TRBJ2-1	TRBV19	TGTGCCAGTAGTATAGCCATTAGCTCCTACAATGAGCAGTTCTTC	CASSIAISSYNEQFF
-	-	TRBJ1-2	TRBV7-2	TGTGCCAGCAGCTTACTCGGGGTTAGCTACACCTTC	CASSLLGVSYTF
-	-	TRBJ1-1	TRBV6-5	TGTGCCAGCAGTTTCGGGGGATACACTGAAGCTTTCTTT	CASSFGGYTEAFF
-	TRBD1	TRBJ1-6	TRBV18	TGTGCCAGCTCACCGACAGGGGTTGGTAATTCACCCCTCCACTTT	CASSPTGVGNSPLHF
-	-	TRBJ2-5	TRBV5-1	TGCGCCAGCAGTCGGGCAGGGGTTCCAGGTCAAGAGACCCAGTACTTC	CASSRAGVPGQETQYF
-	-	TRBJ2-3	TRBV6-4	TGTGCCAGCAGTGAGGAGGGGTCGGATACGCAGTATTTT	CASSEEGSDTQYF
few	TRBD2	TRBJ2-1	TRBV10-3	TGTGCCATCAGTGATCTAGCGGGGGCCAATGAGCAGTTCTTC	CAISDLAGANEQFF
-	TRBD1	TRBJ2-2	TRBV6-6	TGTGCCAGTAGTTACGCGGGACAGGGGGCCGGGGAGCTGTTTTTT	CASSYAGQGAGELFF
once	-	TRBJ1-2	TRBV28	TGTGCCGGGTATGGGGGCTCAAGCTATGGCTACACCTTC	CAGYGGSSYGYTF
-	-	TRBJ1-6	TRBV6-5	TGTGCCACCCGGAGGGCGTCGGGTAGGGGTTCACCCCTCCACTTT	CATRRASGRGSPLHF
-	-	TRBJ2-7	TRBV7-8	TGTGCCAGCAGCTTGACGGGACAACTCTACGAGCAGTACTTC	CASSLTGQLYEQYF
-	-	TRBJ1-4	TRBV29-1	TGCAGCGTCGAGCTGACAGGTGTTAATGAAAAACTGTTTTTT	CSVELTGVNEKLFF
-	-	TRBJ2-3	TRBV7-2	TGTGCCAGCAGCTTAGGAGCAGGTTCTAGCACAGATACGCAGTATTTT	CASSLGAGSSTDTQYF
-	TRBD1	TRBJ1-1	TRBV4-2	TGTGCCAGCAGCCCCGGACAGGACAACACTGAAGCTTTCTTT	CASSPGQDNTEAFF
-	TRBD1	TRBJ1-4	TRBV7-9	TGTGCCAGCAGCCCCCGGGACAGGGTCTATGAAAAACTGTTTTTT	CASSPRDRVYEKLFF
once	-	TRBJ2-7	TRBV20-1	TGCAGTGCTAGTGGAGGGGTTGAGCAGTACTTC	CSASGGVEQYF
few	-	TRBJ1-2	TRBV19	TGTGCCAGTAGTATTGTGGGAGCGTCTAACTATGGCTACACCTTC	CASSIVGASNYGYTF
-	-	TRBJ1-5	TRBV4-2	TGTGCCAGCAGCCAAGATCGGGGGGGCCGGCAGCCCCAGCATTTT	CASSQDRGGRQPQHF
-	-	TRBJ2-7	TRBV5-1	TGCGCCAGCAGCACTCGACTAGGCTCCTACGAGCAGTACTTC	CASSTRLGSYEQYF
once	TRBD1	TRBJ2-2	TRBV6-6	TGTGCCAGCAGTTCGAACAGGGGGAACACCGGGGAGCTGTTTTTT	CASSSNRGNTGELFF
-	-	TRBJ2-3	TRBV15	TGTGCCACCAGCAGAGATCGAACAGAGATGGATACGCAGTATTTT	CATSRDRTEMDTQYF
-	-	TRBJ1-6	TRBV18	TGTGCCAGCTCAGGAGGGGCCTCGAACTATAATTCACCCCTCCACTTT	CASSGGASNYNSPLHF
-	TRBD1	TRBJ1-5	TRBV7-8	TGTGCCAGCAGCCCAGGACAGGGGGGGTATAGCAATCAGCCCCAGCATTTT	CASSPGQGGYSNQPQHF
-	-	TRBJ2-5	TRBV7-9	TGTGCCAGCAGCTTAGTTACATCACAAGAGACCCAGTACTTC	CASSLVTSQETQYF
-	-	TRBJ1-2	TRBV11-2	TGTGCCAGCAGCTCAGTAGTCGTCAGCGATGGCTACACCTTC	CASSSVVVSDGYTF
-	TRBD2	TRBJ2-5	TRBV4-2	TGTGCCAGCAGCCAAGCTCAGCGGGGGGAAGGGGAAGAGACCCAGTACTTC	CASSQAQRGEGEETQYF
-	-	TRBJ2-3	TRBV30	TGTGCCTGGAGTGTAGCGTTAGGCGGGGGCTCAGATACGCAGTATTTT	CAWSVALGGGSDTQYF
-	-	TRBJ1-3	TRBV6-5	TGTGCCAGCAGTTCCTCGGGGAGGGGGTCTGGAAACACCATATATTTT	CASSSSGRGSGNTIYF
-	TRBD1	TRBJ1-2	TRBV30	TGTGCCTGGAGTAAGGGACAGGGTTGGGGCTACACCTTC	CAWSKGQGWGYTF
-	TRBD1	TRBJ1-1	TRBV18	TGTGCCAGCTCACCCCTAGGACAGGAGAACACTGAAGCTTTCTTT	CASSPLGQENTEAFF
-	-	TRBJ2-2	TRBV29-1	TGCAGCGTTGACGTCGGGGAGCTGTTTTTT	CSVDVGELFF
-	-	TRBJ1-3	TRBV5-4	TGTGCCAGCAGCACGGGGGGGTACTACTCTGGAAACACCATATATTTT	CASSTGGYYSGNTIYF
-	-	TRBJ2-2	TRBV11-1	TGTGCCAGCAGGCCTGACAGTTACACCGGGGAGCTGTTTTTT	CASRPDSYTGELFF
-	-	TRBJ1-1	TRBV18	TGTGCCAGCTCAGGCGAGGGTTGGGCTGAAGCTTTCTTT	CASSGEGWAEAFF
-	-	TRBJ1-2	TRBV7-2	TGTGCCAGCAGCCAAGGACTGCAGCGAAGCTACACCTTC	CASSQGLQRSYTF
-	-	TRBJ2-3	TRBV30	TGTGCCTGCAGTCTAGCACAAGGTACGCAGTATTTT	CACSLAQGTQYF
once	TRBD1	TRBJ1-2	TRBV10-3	TGTGCCATCAGTGAGCGGGGACAGGGCGCTGGCTACACCTTC	CAISERGQGAGYTF
-	-	TRBJ2-2	TRBV5-1	TGCGCCAGCAGCTCCGACGGGACTGGCGGGGAGCTGTTTTTT	CASSSDGTGGELFF
-	-	TRBJ2-7	TRBV7-9	TGTGCCAGCAGCGCGGACACCTTCTACGAGCAGTACTTC	CASSADTFYEQYF
-	-	TRBJ2-2	TRBV15	TGTGCCACCAGCAGAGATCGATGGGGGGGCCGGAACACCGGGGAGCTGTTTTTT	CATSRDRWGGRNTGELFF
-	-	TRBJ2-2	TRBV18	TGTGCCAGCTCACCCCTTCAGGGGTCGGACACCGGGGAGCTGTTTTTT	CASSPLQGSDTGELFF
-	-	TRBJ1-1	TRBV29-1	TGCAGCGTTGAGAGGCAGAGCTACACTGAAGCTTTCTTT	CSVERQSYTEAFF
few	-	TRBJ1-2	TRBV4-1	TGCGCCAGCAGCCCGCCGGGGATTAACTATGGCTACACCTTC	CASSPPGINYGYTF
-	-	TRBJ2-7	TRBV6-5	TGTGCCAGCAGTTACGGGGGAGGCGGCTACGAGCAGTACTTC	CASSYGGGGYEQYF
-	-	TRBJ1-2	TRBV29-1	TGCAGCGTTGAGAGGGGGAAAGGCTACACCTTC	CSVERGKGYTF
-	TRBD2	TRBJ2-3	TRBV13	TGTGCCAGCAGCTTGGAGACTAGCGGGGGGAGGGATACGCAGTATTTT	CASSLETSGGRDTQYF
-	TRBD1	TRBJ2-1	TRBV15	TGTGCCACCAGCAGAGATTTCGGGACAGGGGACAATGAGCAGTTCTTC	CATSRDFGTGDNEQFF
-	-	TRBJ2-2	TRBV5-4	TGTGCCAGCAGCTTAGGGGGAACCGGGGAGCTGTTTTTT	CASSLGGTGELFF
-	-	TRBJ2-6	TRBV9	TGTGCCAGCTCACGAGGGATGGCGGGACGAGCCGGGGCCAACGTCCTGACTTTC	CASSRGMAGRAGANVLTF
-	-	TRBJ1-5	TRBV27	TGTGCCAGCAGTCCCAGCCCCACAGACAATCAGCCCCAGCATTTT	CASSPSPTDNQPQHF
-	TRBD1	TRBJ1-2	TRBV9	TGTGCCAGCAGCGTAGACGGACAGGGGTCTGCCTATGGCTACACCTTC	CASSVDGQGSAYGYTF
-	-	TRBJ2-2	TRBV7-3	TGTGCCAGCAGTGTTAGCGGGACAGGGTACACCGGGGAGCTGTTTTTT	CASSVSGTGYTGELFF
-	-	TRBJ2-1	TRBV14	TGTGCCAGCAGCCAACAGGGCTATGAGCAGTTCTTC	CASSQQGYEQFF
once	TRBD1	TRBJ2-7	TRBV4-2	TGTGCCAGCAGCCAAGAGGCGGACAGGGGTTACGAGCAGTACTTC	CASSQEADRGYEQYF